This T cell receptor (beta chain) was recovered during a study of PD-1 blockade in mismatch repair-deficient tumors. As to this clone: Its target is not known.

The CDR3 extends over 15 amino acids. The V gene's germline CDR1 is SGHDN and CDR2 FVKESK. The trim removed 1 base at V and 5 bases at J, leaving 8 bases unmatched. Study-wide findings and caveats: Tumor-resident clones, often absent from pretreatment blood, expanded after pembrolizumab and then contracted.

Using immunoSEQ multiplex PCR, the repertoire was profiled, and TCRdb retains in-frame clones only, with some absent. The sample comprises some 130,000 clones, around nine tenths of which are singletons, and 10% to 15% rests with the top ten. The receptor's source is an adult with mismatch repair-deficient cancer. This specimen was peripheral blood, taken approximately 72 weeks after starting pembrolizumab. This chain joins TRBV14 and TRBJ2-7; 7 bases agree with TRBD1. The CDR3 sequence: CASSQAQQGGDEQYF. The CDR3 bases are TGTGCCAGCAGCCAAGCCCAACAAGGGGGCGACGAGCAGTACTTC.